The 23 T cell receptor beta chains given below trace back to one sample, sequenced in a study of blood T cells in healthy people across ages. Alongside a J-beta primer mix, a sample-barcoded 5' primer served in a second PCR lasting about 7 to 12 cycles. TCRdb used MiXCR to reprocess the 5' RACE reads, holding one entry per CDR3 protein. The table has about 640,000 distinct CDR3 sequences, approximately 59% seen once. The sequenced material came from blood. The receptors were gathered from a man between 60 and 75 years old in good health.

J is TRBJ2-3 and V is TRBV20-1; TRBD2 aligns across 9 bases. J was trimmed by 4 bases and V by 6 bases; bases with no gene match: 8. CDR1 and CDR2 (germline): DFQATT, SNEGSKA (reference sequence). The CDR3 totals 14 residues. CDR3 region: CSATLAGVSDTQYF. In DNA form, the CDR3 reads TGCAGTGCAACCTTAGCGGGAGTCTCAGATACGCAGTATTTT.

The genes are TRBV7-8 and TRBJ2-1; 8 bases map to TRBD2. Germline values: CDR1 SGHVS, CDR2 FQNEAQ. Trimming took 6 bases from V and 12 from J; bases not matched to a gene: 16. The CDR3 is made up of 15 amino acids. The CDR3 region is CASSSSRQQAGAQFF. The CDR3 nucleotides are TGTGCCAGCAGTTCCTCGAGGCAACAAGCGGGGGCGCAGTTCTTC.

Only a few counts were recorded for this clonotype. This sequence joins TRBV7-9 and TRBJ1-1; 7 nucleotides agree with TRBD1. The CDR3 is 15 amino acids. Germline trimming cut 5 bases from V and 5 bases from J; bases unmatched to any gene: 11. From germline, CDR1 is SEHNR and CDR2 FQNEAQ (reference sequence). The CDR3 loop reads CASSTPTGQGTEAFF. The CDR3 bases are TGTGCCAGCAGCACCCCGACAGGGCAGGGTACTGAAGCTTTCTTT.

The chain joins TRBV5-1 to TRBJ2-1, with 12 bases identical to TRBD2. The V segment lost 5 bases and the J segment 5 bases; nucleotides outside the gene matches: 2. In germline, CDR1 is SGHRS, CDR2 YFSETQ. The CDR3 runs 14 residues. The CDR3: CASSLAGGHNEQFF. CDR3 DNA: TGCGCCAGCAGTCTAGCGGGGGGGCACAATGAGCAGTTCTTC. The full variable domain, completed using reference TRBV5-1 and TRBJ2-1, is KAGVTQTPRYLIKTRGQQVTLSCSPISGHRSVSWYQQTPGQGLQFLFEYFSETQRNKGNFPGRFSGRQFSNSRSEMNVSTLELGDSALYLCASSLAGGHNEQFFGPGTRLTVL.

The chain carries TRBV29-1 and TRBJ2-7; 11 bases align to TRBD2. Trimming removed 5 bases from V and 0 bases from J; junction bases left unmatched: 3. CDR1 and CDR2 (germline): SQVTM, ANQGSEA. This CDR3 has 14 amino acids. This CDR3 reads CSVLAGGNSYEQYF. The CDR3 DNA reads TGCAGCGTTCTAGCGGGGGGTAACTCCTACGAGCAGTACTTC.

The CDR3 sequence is CASSEGGTAQETQYF. DNA for the CDR3: TGTGCCAGCAGTGAAGGCGGGACAGCTCAAGAGACCCAGTACTTC. The chain employs TRBV2 and TRBJ2-5; tentatively, D is TRBD1 (7 bases). The CDR3 sequence is 15 residues long. Germline loops: CDR1 SNHLY, CDR2 FYNNEI. Trimming removed 1 base at V and 2 bases at J, with 11 bases between.

This clonotype was counted many times. The J gene is TRBJ1-2, the V gene TRBV10-3; the match to TRBD1 covers 10 bases. This CDR3 is built from 13 residues. With V trimmed by 5 bases and J by 8 bases, 5 bases remained unmatched. Per the germline V gene, CDR1 is ENHRY and CDR2 is SYGVKD. CDR3: CAISHGTGDGYTF. CDR3 sequence (DNA): TGTGCCATCAGTCACGGGACAGGGGACGGCTACACCTTC.

This clonotype was seen only a few times. The J gene is TRBJ1-6, the V gene TRBV7-2; 7 nucleotides line up with TRBD1. Trimming at V came to 5 bases and at J to 8 bases, leaving 3 bases not matched to a gene. This CDR3 has 13 residues. Germline values: CDR1 SGHTA, CDR2 FQGNSA. Here the CDR3 DNA reads TGTGCCAGCAGCCCCAGGGGGGATTCACCCCTCCACTTT. Its translation is CASSPRGDSPLHF.

V and J are TRBV27 and TRBJ2-7; TRBD2 matches at 10 bases. The germline V gene encodes CDR1 MNHEY and CDR2 SMNVEV (reference sequence). V gave up 3 bases and J gave up 1 base; unmatched junction bases: 3. CDR3 length equals 15 residues. The CDR3 sequence is CASSFSGGPSYEQYF. The CDR3 bases are TGTGCCAGCAGTTTTAGCGGGGGGCCTTCCTACGAGCAGTACTTC.

This chain connects TRBV5-6 to TRBJ1-5, with D perhaps TRBD1 (6 bases). The germline gives CDR1 SGHDT, CDR2 YYEEEE. The germline V and J ends were trimmed by 0 bases and 5 bases, with 12 bases remaining between them. This CDR3 has 15 residues. CDR3 sequence: CASSLDRDIHQPQHF. The CDR3 DNA reads TGTGCCAGCAGCTTGGACAGGGACATTCATCAGCCCCAGCATTTT.

The J gene is TRBJ1-5, the V gene TRBV2; TRBD1 agrees at 8 bases. There are 16 residues in the CDR3. Germline CDR1 reads SNHLY; CDR2 reads FYNNEI. J gave up 2 bases and V 6 bases, and 9 bases lay outside the gene matches. CDR3 protein: CASSRTGRSGNQPQHF. CDR3 DNA: TGTGCCAGCAGCCGGACAGGGAGGAGCGGCAATCAGCCCCAGCATTTT. The full variable domain, its missing parts supplied by reference TRBV2 and TRBJ1-5, is EPEVTQTPSHQVTQMGQEVILRCVPISNHLYFYWYRQILGQKVEFLVSFYNNEISEKSEIFDDQFSVERPDGSNFTLKIRSTKLEDSAMYFCASSRTGRSGNQPQHFGDGTRLSIL.

For this clonotype: Mismatch with germline at one junction end may stem from a read error. The chain links TRBV7-2 to TRBJ1-1; 7 bases are shared with TRBD1. This CDR3 is 15 amino acids long. The germline V gene has CDR1 SGHTA and CDR2 FQGNSA. DNA for the CDR3: TGTGCCGGCAGCTTAGTGTCAGGGGGGAACACTGAAGCTTTCTTT. It specifies CAGSLVSGGNTEAFF.

The V call is TRBV7-9, the J call TRBJ1-2; 7 nucleotides align to TRBD1. Germline CDR1 and CDR2: SEHNR and FQNEAQ (reference sequence). This CDR3 contains 14 residues. Trimming cost V 6 bases and J 1 base; bases outside gene matches: 5. CDR3 sequence reads: CASREGGLNYGYTF. In DNA form, the CDR3 reads TGTGCCAGCAGAGAAGGGGGCCTTAACTATGGCTACACCTTC.

This chain connects TRBV12-3 or TRBV12-4 to TRBJ2-3; D is perhaps TRBD1 (5 bases). V shed 7 bases and J shed 4 bases, with 12 bases lying between them. This CDR3 contains 13 residues. The CDR3 here is CASITQGSDTQYF. The CDR3 DNA sequence: TGTGCCAGCATCACCCAGGGATCAGATACGCAGTATTTT.

This clonotype occurred a few times. V and J are TRBV7-6 and TRBJ2-7; D perhaps matches TRBD2 (5 bases). Trimming removed 5 bases from V and 1 base from J, with 15 bases in between. The CDR3 consists of 15 residues. The germline V gene encodes CDR1 SGHVS and CDR2 FNYEAQ. The CDR3 sequence is CASSPAAAESYEQYF. For the CDR3, the DNA is TGTGCCAGCAGCCCAGCGGCAGCCGAGTCCTACGAGCAGTACTTC.

The chain recombines TRBV12-3 or TRBV12-4 with TRBJ2-1, with D possibly being TRBD1 (6 bases). The CDR3 is 16 residues long. V was shortened by 1 base and J by 6 bases, with 16 bases between the two germline ends. CDR3 DNA: TGTGCCAGCAGTTTAGGTCCAGGGGCGCGTCCCAATGAGCAGTTCTTC. It yields the protein CASSLGPGARPNEQFF.

This clonotype came up a few times. The CDR3 DNA sequence: TGCAGTGCTAGCCGTCTGCGCGGGGGGGCCGGCGAGCAGTACTTC. Encoded protein: CSASRLRGGAGEQYF. The chain carries TRBV20-1 and TRBJ2-7; TRBD2 matches at 9 bases. Germline-derived CDR1 and CDR2 are DFQATT and SNEGSKA (reference sequence). CDR3 size: 15 residues. The V gene end was trimmed by 3 bases and the J gene end by 6 bases; junction bases not matched to a gene: 12.

The V gene is TRBV28, the J gene TRBJ2-6; D gene unclear. Per the germline V gene, CDR1 is MDHEN and CDR2 is SYDVKM. The CDR3 contains 15 residues. V lost 6 bases and J lost 0, with 9 bases in between. CDR3 region: CASSTAPSGANVLTF. DNA of the CDR3: TGTGCCAGCAGCACCGCGCCCTCTGGGGCCAACGTCCTGACTTTC.

The gene calls are TRBV12-3 or TRBV12-4 and TRBJ1-6; maybe TRBD1 (6 bases). The ends were cut back, 6 bases at V and 7 bases at J, with 16 bases in the middle. The CDR3 runs 15 residues. The CDR3 sequence is CASSLLTGSNSPLHF. The CDR3 DNA follows: TGTGCCAGCAGCCTATTAACAGGGTCGAATTCACCCCTCCACTTT.

This clonotype was found many times. This rearrangement joins TRBV7-2 to TRBJ1-4, with TRBD1 matching 8 bases. CDR1 SGHTA and CDR2 FQGNSA come from the germline V gene. V lost 5 bases, J lost 7 bases, and 9 bases stayed unmatched. The CDR3 is 15 residues long. CDR3 sequence (DNA): TGTGCCAGCAGCCCCCGCAGGGGGCGCGTTGAAAAACTGTTTTTT. Its protein product is CASSPRRGRVEKLFF.

This clonotype was seen once. The rearrangement joins TRBV7-2 to TRBJ2-5, with 11 bases that match TRBD2. Trimming removed 6 bases from V and 5 bases from J; junction bases left unmatched: 8. Germline V gene data show CDR1 as SGHTA and CDR2 as FQGNSA. The CDR3 spans 15 residues. CDR3 nucleotide sequence: TGTGCCAGCAGAACCGTAGCGGGGGGGCCGGAGACCCAGTACTTC. This encodes CASRTVAGGPETQYF.

In this sample, this clonotype turned up a few times. This could be a read error, since a much larger clone is one nucleotide away. This sequence joins TRBV12-3 or TRBV12-4 and TRBJ2-1; D remains unclear. This CDR3 spans 12 amino acids. The CDR3 sequence: CASRLVANEQFF. CDR3 nucleotides: TGTGCCAGCAGATTAGTAGCAAATGAGCAGTTCTTC.

J is TRBJ2-7 and V is TRBV2; D gene unclear. Between the trimmed V and J ends, which lost 4 bases and 3 bases, there was a span of 4 bases. The CDR3 contains 11 residues. CDR1 and CDR2 (germline): SNHLY, FYNNEI. As DNA, the CDR3 is TGTGCCAGCAGTGCCTACTACGAGCAGTACTTC. This encodes CASSAYYEQYF. The complete variable domain, with remaining parts taken from reference TRBV2 and TRBJ2-7, reads EPEVTQTPSHQVTQMGQEVILRCVPISNHLYFYWYRQILGQKVEFLVSFYNNEISEKSEIFDDQFSVERPDGSNFTLKIRSTKLEDSAMYFCASSAYYEQYFGPGTRLTVT.